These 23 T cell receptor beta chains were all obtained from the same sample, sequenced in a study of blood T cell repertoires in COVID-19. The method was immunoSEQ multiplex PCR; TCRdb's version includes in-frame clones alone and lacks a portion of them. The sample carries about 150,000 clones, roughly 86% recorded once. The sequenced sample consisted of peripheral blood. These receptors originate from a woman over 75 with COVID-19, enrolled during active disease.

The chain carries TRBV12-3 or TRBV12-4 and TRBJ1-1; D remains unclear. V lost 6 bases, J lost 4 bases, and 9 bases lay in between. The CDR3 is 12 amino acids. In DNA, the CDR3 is TGTGCCAGCAGCTGGGCGCGCACTGAAGCTTTCTTT. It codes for CASSWARTEAFF.

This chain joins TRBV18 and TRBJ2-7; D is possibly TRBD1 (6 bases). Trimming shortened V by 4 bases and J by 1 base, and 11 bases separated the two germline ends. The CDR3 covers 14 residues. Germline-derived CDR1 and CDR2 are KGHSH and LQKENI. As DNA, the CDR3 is TGTGCCAGCTCACACTACAGGGATTCCTACGAGCAGTACTTC. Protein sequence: CASSHYRDSYEQYF.

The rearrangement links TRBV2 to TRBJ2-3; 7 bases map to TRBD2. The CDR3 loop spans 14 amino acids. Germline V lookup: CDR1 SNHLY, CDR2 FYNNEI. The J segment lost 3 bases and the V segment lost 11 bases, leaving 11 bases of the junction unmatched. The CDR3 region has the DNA TGTGCCTCCGACGTTCCGCGGGAGACAGATACGCAGTATTTT. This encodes CASDVPRETDTQYF.

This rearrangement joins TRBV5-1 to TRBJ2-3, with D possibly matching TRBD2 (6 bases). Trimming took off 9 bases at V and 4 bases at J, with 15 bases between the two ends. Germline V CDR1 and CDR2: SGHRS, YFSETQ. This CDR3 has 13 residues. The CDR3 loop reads CATGVGLPDTQYF. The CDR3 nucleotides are TGCGCCACGGGGGTGGGGCTCCCAGATACGCAGTATTTT. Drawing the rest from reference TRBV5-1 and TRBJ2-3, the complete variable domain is KAGVTQTPRYLIKTRGQQVTLSCSPISGHRSVSWYQQTPGQGLQFLFEYFSETQRNKGNFPGRFSGRQFSNSRSEMNVSTLELGDSALYLCATGVGLPDTQYFGPGTRLTVL.

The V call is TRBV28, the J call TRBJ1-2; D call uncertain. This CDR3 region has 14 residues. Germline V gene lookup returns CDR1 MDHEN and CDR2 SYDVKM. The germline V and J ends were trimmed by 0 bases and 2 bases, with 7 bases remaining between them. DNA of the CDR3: TGTGCCAGCAGTTTATGGGCCGGGAACTATGGCTACACCTTC. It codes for CASSLWAGNYGYTF.

The CDR3 DNA is TGTGCCATCAGTGAGCCGGGACTAGCGGGGAACACAGATACGCAGTATTTT. Translation gives CAISEPGLAGNTDTQYF. This chain uses TRBV10-3 with TRBJ2-3; 13 bases are shared with TRBD2. V was clipped by 2 bases and J by 2 bases; unmatched bases: 4. This CDR3 has 17 residues. Germline CDR1 ENHRY, CDR2 SYGVKD.

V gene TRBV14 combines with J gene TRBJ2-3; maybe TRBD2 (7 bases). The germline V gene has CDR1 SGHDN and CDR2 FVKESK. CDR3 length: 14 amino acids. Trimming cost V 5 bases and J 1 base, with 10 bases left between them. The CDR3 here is CASSWGGGTDTQYF. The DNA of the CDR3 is TGTGCCAGCAGCTGGGGGGGCGGCACAGATACGCAGTATTTT. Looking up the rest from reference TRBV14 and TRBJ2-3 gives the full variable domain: EAGVTQFPSHSVIEKGQTVTLRCDPISGHDNLYWYRRVMGKEIKFLLHFVKESKQDESGMPNNRFLAERTGGTYSTLKVQPAELEDSGVYFCASSWGGGTDTQYFGPGTRLTVL.

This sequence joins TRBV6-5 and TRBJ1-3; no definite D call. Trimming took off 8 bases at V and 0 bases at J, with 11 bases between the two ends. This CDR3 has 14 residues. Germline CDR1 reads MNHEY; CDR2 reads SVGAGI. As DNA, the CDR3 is TGTGCCAGCCCTCGCGGTTCCTCTGGAAACACCATATATTTT. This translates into CASPRGSSGNTIYF.

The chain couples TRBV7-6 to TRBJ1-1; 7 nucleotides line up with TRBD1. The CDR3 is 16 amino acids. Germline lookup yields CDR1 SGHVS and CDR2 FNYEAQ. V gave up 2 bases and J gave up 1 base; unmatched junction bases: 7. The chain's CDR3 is CASSLTWSGGNTEAFF. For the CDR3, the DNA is TGTGCCAGCAGCTTAACGTGGTCAGGGGGGAACACTGAAGCTTTCTTT. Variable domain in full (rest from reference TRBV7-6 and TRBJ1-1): GAGVSQSPRYKVTKRGQDVALRCDPISGHVSLYWYRQALGQGPEFLTYFNYEAQQDKSGLPNDRFSAERPEGSISTLTIQRTEQRDSAMYRCASSLTWSGGNTEAFFGQGTRLTVV.

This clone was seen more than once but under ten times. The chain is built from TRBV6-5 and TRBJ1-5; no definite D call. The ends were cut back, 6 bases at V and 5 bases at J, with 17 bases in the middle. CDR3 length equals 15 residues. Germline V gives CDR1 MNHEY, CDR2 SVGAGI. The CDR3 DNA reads TGTGCCAGCAGGGATGAGGCGGGAATATATCAGCCCCAGCATTTT. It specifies CASRDEAGIYQPQHF.

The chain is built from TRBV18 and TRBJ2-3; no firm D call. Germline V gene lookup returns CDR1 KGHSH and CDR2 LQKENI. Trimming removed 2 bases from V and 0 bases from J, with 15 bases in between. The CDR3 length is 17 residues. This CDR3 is CASSPVRSLSSTDTQYF. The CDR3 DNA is TGTGCCAGCTCACCAGTGCGGTCTCTGTCTAGCACAGATACGCAGTATTTT.

Here the CDR3 reads CSVGQRRGTGELFF. In DNA form, the CDR3 reads TGCAGCGTTGGTCAACGTCGCGGCACCGGGGAGCTGTTTTTT. The chain is built from TRBV29-1 and TRBJ2-2; unclear D gene. CDR1 is SQVTM, CDR2 ANQGSEA, per germline. The V end lost 4 bases, the J end lost 4 bases, and 13 bases lay between the germline ends. The CDR3 has 14 residues.

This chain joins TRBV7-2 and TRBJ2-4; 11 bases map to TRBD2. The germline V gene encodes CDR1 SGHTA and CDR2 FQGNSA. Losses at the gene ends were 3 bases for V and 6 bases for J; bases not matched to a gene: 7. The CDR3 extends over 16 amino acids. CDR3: CASSFFSGGAANIQYF. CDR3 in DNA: TGTGCCAGCAGCTTTTTTAGCGGGGGGGCCGCAAACATTCAGTACTTC.

The CDR3, as DNA: TGTGCCAGCACCGGGACAGGGTTGGTAGATACGCAGTATTTT. It is translated as CASTGTGLVDTQYF. The V and J genes are TRBV9 and TRBJ2-3; TRBD1 aligns across 9 bases. The germline CDR1 and CDR2 sequences are SGDLS and YYNGEE. The V segment lost 6 bases and the J segment 5 bases; nucleotides outside the gene matches: 7. The CDR3 has 14 amino acids.

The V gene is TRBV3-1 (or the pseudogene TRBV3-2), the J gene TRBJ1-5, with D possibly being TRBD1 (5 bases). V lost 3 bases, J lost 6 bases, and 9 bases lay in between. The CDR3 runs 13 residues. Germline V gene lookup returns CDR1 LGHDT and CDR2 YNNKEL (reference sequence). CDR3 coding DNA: TGTGCCAGCAGCCAGTCAAGGGGTCAGCCCCAGCATTTT. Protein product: CASSQSRGQPQHF.

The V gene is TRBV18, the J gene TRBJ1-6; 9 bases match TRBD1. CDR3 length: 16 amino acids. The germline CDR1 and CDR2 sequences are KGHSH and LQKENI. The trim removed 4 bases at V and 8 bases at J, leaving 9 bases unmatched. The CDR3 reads CASSLQWDRADSPLHF. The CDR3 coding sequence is TGTGCCAGCTCACTACAATGGGACAGGGCGGATTCACCCCTCCACTTT.

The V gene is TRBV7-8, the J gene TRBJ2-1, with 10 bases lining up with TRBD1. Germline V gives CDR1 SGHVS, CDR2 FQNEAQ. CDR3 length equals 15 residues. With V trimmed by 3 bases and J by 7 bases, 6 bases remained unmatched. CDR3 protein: CASSFLDRGRNEQFF. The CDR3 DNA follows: TGTGCCAGCAGCTTTCTCGACAGGGGGCGTAATGAGCAGTTCTTC.

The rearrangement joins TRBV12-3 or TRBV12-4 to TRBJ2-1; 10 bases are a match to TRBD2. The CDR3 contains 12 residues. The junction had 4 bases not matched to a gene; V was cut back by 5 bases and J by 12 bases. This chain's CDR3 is CASSPERGGQFF. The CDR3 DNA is TGTGCCAGCAGTCCCGAGCGGGGGGGGCAGTTCTTC.

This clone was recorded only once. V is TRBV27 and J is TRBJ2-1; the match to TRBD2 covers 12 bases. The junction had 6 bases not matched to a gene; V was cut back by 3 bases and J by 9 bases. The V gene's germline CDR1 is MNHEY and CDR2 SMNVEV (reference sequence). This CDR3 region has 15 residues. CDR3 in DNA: TGTGCCAGCAGTTTGTGGGCTAGCGGGAGGGTTGAGCAGTTCTTC. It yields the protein CASSLWASGRVEQFF.

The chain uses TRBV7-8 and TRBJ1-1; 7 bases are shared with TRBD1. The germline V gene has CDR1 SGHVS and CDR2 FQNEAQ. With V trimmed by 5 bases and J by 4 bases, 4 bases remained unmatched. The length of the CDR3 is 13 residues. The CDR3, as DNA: TGTGCCAGCAGCGCCCAGGGGGGCACTGAAGCTTTCTTT. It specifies CASSAQGGTEAFF.

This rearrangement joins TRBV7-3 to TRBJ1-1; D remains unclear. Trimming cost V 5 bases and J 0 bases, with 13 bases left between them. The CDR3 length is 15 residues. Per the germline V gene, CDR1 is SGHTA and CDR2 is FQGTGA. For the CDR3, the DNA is TGTGCCAGCAGCGCATCGGGGATCATGAACACTGAAGCTTTCTTT. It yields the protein CASSASGIMNTEAFF.

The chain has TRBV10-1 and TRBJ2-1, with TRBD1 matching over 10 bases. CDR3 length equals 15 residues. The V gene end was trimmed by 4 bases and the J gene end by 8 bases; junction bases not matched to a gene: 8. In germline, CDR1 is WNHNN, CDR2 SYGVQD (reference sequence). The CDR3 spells CASSAPGQGSDEQFF. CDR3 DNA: TGCGCCAGCAGTGCCCCGGGACAGGGGTCCGATGAGCAGTTCTTC.

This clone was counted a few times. DNA of the CDR3: TGTGCCAGCAGTTTCCGGGGGATTGGGGTGGATACGCAGTATTTT. This gives the protein CASSFRGIGVDTQYF. The J gene is TRBJ2-3, the V gene TRBV27; possible D gene TRBD2, 6 bases. Germline loops: CDR1 MNHEY, CDR2 SMNVEV (reference sequence). The CDR3 totals 15 residues. V lost 3 bases, J lost 6 bases, and 16 bases lay in between.